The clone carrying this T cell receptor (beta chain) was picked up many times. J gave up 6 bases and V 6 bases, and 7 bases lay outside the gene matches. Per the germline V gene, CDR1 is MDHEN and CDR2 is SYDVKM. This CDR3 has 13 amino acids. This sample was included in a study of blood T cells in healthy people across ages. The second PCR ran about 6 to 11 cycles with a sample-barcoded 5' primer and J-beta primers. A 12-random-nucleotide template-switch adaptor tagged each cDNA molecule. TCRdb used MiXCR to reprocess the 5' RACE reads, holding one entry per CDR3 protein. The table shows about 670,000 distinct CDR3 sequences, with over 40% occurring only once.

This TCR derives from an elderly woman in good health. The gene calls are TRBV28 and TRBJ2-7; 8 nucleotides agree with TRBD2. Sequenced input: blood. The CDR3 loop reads CASSKSGRSEQYF. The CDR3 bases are TGTGCCAGCAGCAAGAGCGGGAGAAGCGAGCAGTACTTC.